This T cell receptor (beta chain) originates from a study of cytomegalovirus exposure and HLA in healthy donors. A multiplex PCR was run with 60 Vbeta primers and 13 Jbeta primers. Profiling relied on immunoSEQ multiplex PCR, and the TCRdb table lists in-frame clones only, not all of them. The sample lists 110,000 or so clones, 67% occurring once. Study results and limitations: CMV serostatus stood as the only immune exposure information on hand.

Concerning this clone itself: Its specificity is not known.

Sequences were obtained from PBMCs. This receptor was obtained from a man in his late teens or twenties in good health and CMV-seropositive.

The CDR3 sequence is CASRSAGLYNEQFF. DNA for the CDR3: TGTGCCAGCAGGAGCGCGGGTCTGTACAATGAGCAGTTCTTC. The V call is TRBV6-1, the J call TRBJ2-1; tentatively, D is TRBD2 (5 bases). The CDR3 consists of 14 residues. Germline CDR1 and CDR2: MNHNS and SASEGT. V was trimmed by 6 bases and J by 4 bases, leaving 13 bases between them.